What follows are 13 T cell receptor beta chains derived from one specimen sequenced in a study of identical twins. One entry per CDR3 protein, called by TCRdb with MiXCR from the 5' RACE reads. The profile shows around 960,000 distinct CDR3 sequences, roughly 12% of them singletons. In addition, the sample was reused for a study of yellow fever vaccine responses in identical twins.

Sequenced input: PBMCs. These receptors were taken from a woman between 18 and 29 years old in good health.

This clonotype was seen a few times. The chain couples TRBV4-1 to TRBJ2-3; 10 nucleotides align to TRBD2. Looked up from germline, CDR1 is MGHRA and CDR2 is YSYEKL. CDR3 length: 16 amino acids. With V trimmed by 1 base and J by 5 bases, 6 bases remained unmatched. The CDR3 spells CASSQVQRGGVDTQYF. Here the CDR3 DNA reads TGCGCCAGCAGCCAAGTTCAGCGGGGGGGGGTAGATACGCAGTATTTT.

The chain joins TRBV7-9 to TRBJ2-2; TRBD2 agrees at 7 bases. The CDR3 is 14 amino acids. Trimming took 10 bases from V and 0 from J; bases not matched to a gene: 5. Germline V gene data show CDR1 as SEHNR and CDR2 as FQNEAQ (reference sequence). The CDR3 DNA reads TGTGCCACCACGGCGGGAGCGAACACCGGGGAGCTGTTTTTT. This translates into CATTAGANTGELFF.

The chain joins TRBV5-4 to TRBJ2-1; 11 bases are shared with TRBD2. CDR3 length equals 20 residues. J lost 1 base, V lost 0 bases, and 12 bases had no gene match. The germline CDR1 and CDR2 sequences are SGHNT and YYREEE (reference sequence). The CDR3 DNA follows: TGTGCCAGCAGCTTGGGGATGATTAGCGGGAGGGCGAGGTCCTACAATGAGCAGTTCTTC. The encoded protein is CASSLGMISGRARSYNEQFF.

This clonotype was detected many times. The CDR3 sequence is CSARSGGSTGELFF. CDR3 DNA: TGCAGTGCTAGATCGGGAGGATCGACCGGGGAGCTGTTTTTT. This sequence joins TRBV20-1 and TRBJ2-2; 7 bases are a match to TRBD2. Germline CDR1 and CDR2: DFQATT and SNEGSKA (reference sequence). The trim removed 2 bases at V and 5 bases at J, leaving 5 bases unmatched. This CDR3 is 14 amino acids long.

This chain links TRBV24-1 with TRBJ2-5; D call uncertain. Germline-derived CDR1 and CDR2 are KGHDR and SFDVKD. V lost 2 bases to trimming and J lost 2 bases, with 5 bases between them. This CDR3 region has 13 residues. This CDR3 reads CATSDSSQETQYF. CDR3 bases: TGTGCCACCAGTGATTCGTCACAAGAGACCCAGTACTTC.

The V call is TRBV5-1, the J call TRBJ1-1, with 11 bases lining up with TRBD1. Germline loops: CDR1 SGHRS, CDR2 YFSETQ. The CDR3 is 15 residues long. V lost 0 bases, J lost 4 bases, and 2 bases stayed unmatched. The CDR3 sequence: CASSLGGTGGTEAFF. In DNA, the CDR3 is TGCGCCAGCAGCTTGGGGGGGACAGGGGGCACTGAAGCTTTCTTT.

This clonotype was seen more than once but under ten times. The CDR3 loop reads CASSNSTGTSYEQYF. CDR3 nucleotide sequence: TGTGCCAGCAGCAATTCGACAGGAACATCCTACGAGCAGTACTTC. The chain joins TRBV21-1 to TRBJ2-7. TRBV21-1 is given as a pseudogene. The CDR3 runs to 15 residues.

The genes are TRBV27 and TRBJ1-6; D is unclear. Trimming stripped 6 bases from V and 9 bases from J, with 15 bases between. CDR3 length: 14 amino acids. Per germline, CDR1 MNHEY and CDR2 SMNVEV (reference sequence). CDR3 in DNA: TGTGCCAGCAGAATCAGCGGGCAAGGTTCACCCCTCCACTTT. It translates to CASRISGQGSPLHF.

This clonotype was counted between two and nine times. The chain has TRBV11-1 and TRBJ1-4, with 8 bases identical to TRBD1. The CDR3 consists of 20 residues. The V gene end was trimmed by 4 bases and the J gene end by 0 bases; junction bases not matched to a gene: 16. CDR1 and CDR2 (germline): SGHAT, FQDESV (reference sequence). CDR3 residues: CASSSVGEGQASATNEKLFF. CDR3 in DNA: TGTGCCAGCAGCTCTGTGGGTGAGGGACAGGCAAGTGCAACTAATGAAAAACTGTTTTTT.

For the CDR3, the DNA is TGTGCCATCAGTGGAGTGGCCGAGCAGTACTTC. Residues: CAISGVAEQYF. This chain uses TRBV10-3 with TRBJ2-7; unclear D gene. Trimming removed 4 bases at V and 6 bases at J, with 7 bases between. Germline-derived CDR1 and CDR2 are ENHRY and SYGVKD. The CDR3 runs to 11 residues.

CDR3 sequence reads: CATGGGRGTGGVADTQYF. The CDR3 DNA reads TGTGCCACCGGCGGAGGGCGAGGGACGGGGGGTGTGGCAGATACGCAGTATTTT. This chain joins TRBV24-1 and TRBJ2-3, with TRBD2 identical over 7 bases. Losses at the gene ends were 9 bases for V and 4 bases for J; bases not matched to a gene: 21. Germline V gene lookup returns CDR1 KGHDR and CDR2 SFDVKD. The CDR3 covers 18 residues.

V gene TRBV20-1 combines with J gene TRBJ2-7; 9 bases match TRBD2. CDR1 DFQATT and CDR2 SNEGSKA come from the germline V gene (reference sequence). Trimming cost V 6 bases and J 1 base; bases outside gene matches: 4. The CDR3 covers 13 residues. As DNA, the CDR3 is TGCAGTGCCCAAGCGGGAGGTTCCTACGAGCAGTACTTC. This sequence encodes CSAQAGGSYEQYF.

In this sample, this clonotype turned up a few times. V is TRBV7-9 and J is TRBJ2-1; the match to TRBD2 covers 9 bases. Germline V gene lookup returns CDR1 SEHNR and CDR2 FQNEAQ (reference sequence). The CDR3 covers 15 residues. Trimming took 0 bases from V and 6 from J; bases not matched to a gene: 3. The CDR3 DNA sequence: TGTGCCAGCAGCTTAGCTAAGGGACTAGCCAATGAGCAGTTCTTC. It translates to CASSLAKGLANEQFF.